One TCR beta chain is described in this entry. Libraries were prepared by immunoSEQ multiplex PCR; TCRdb keeps only in-frame clonotypes and omits some of them. This table has about 600,000 clones, 97% appearing once. Participating donors were healthy, HIV-negative adults free of recent acute infections or vaccinations. This sample stems from a study of shared clonotypes between healthy human individuals. This CDR3 has 15 residues. Trimming pared 4 bases from V and 10 bases from J, leaving 17 bases between. The V gene's germline CDR1 is MNHEY and CDR2 SMNVEV (reference sequence). This TCR derives from a woman aged 25 to 39 in good health. The genes are TRBV27 and TRBJ1-6, with D possibly TRBD1 on 5 matching bases. The sequencing sample was made of naive CD4+ T cells sorted from blood. Sample subset: CD45RA+ positively selected. The CDR3 nucleotides read TGTGCCAGCAGTTGGGTGGGGACTCAGGGATCACCCCTCCACTTT. Amino acids: CASSWVGTQGSPLHF.